The 30 T cell receptor beta chains reported below all come from one sample, sequenced in a study of T cells in Graves' hyperthyroidism and ophthalmopathy. What was amplified from RNA transcripts were TCR beta CDR3 regions. HTBI primers were the set used in a first-round RT-PCR of the TCR CDR3. TCRdb itself ran the multiplex PCR reads through MiXCR, one entry per CDR3 protein. The data contain hundreds of thousands of distinct CDR3 sequences, about 14% of them singletons. The specimen was blood. The source of these receptors is a man in his forties or fifties with Graves' ophthalmopathy.

The CDR3 sequence: CASSNRDRDKNEQFF. CDR3 bases: TGTGCCAGCAGTAACCGGGACAGGGATAAGAATGAGCAGTTCTTC. This chain links TRBV6-1 with TRBJ2-1; TRBD1 matches at 9 bases. Germline CDR1 reads MNHNS; CDR2 reads SASEGT. The CDR3 is made up of 15 amino acids. V shed 5 bases, J shed 7 bases, and the junction held 9 bases outside the gene matches.

The chain links TRBV27 to TRBJ2-7; D is unclear. Trimming shortened V by 2 bases and J by 2 bases, and 10 bases separated the two germline ends. Germline CDR1 MNHEY, CDR2 SMNVEV (reference sequence). The CDR3 extends over 14 amino acids. The CDR3 sequence: CASSLRLETYEQYF. Written as DNA, the CDR3 is TGTGCCAGCAGTTTACGGCTTGAGACCTACGAGCAGTACTTC.

This clonotype has at least ten counts. The chain uses TRBV5-1 and TRBJ2-3, with 15 bases fitting TRBD2. V gave up 4 bases and J gave up 1 base; unmatched junction bases: 4. There are 17 residues in the CDR3. In germline, CDR1 is SGHRS, CDR2 YFSETQ. CDR3 amino acids: CASSPGLAGGRTDTQYF. CDR3 bases: TGCGCCAGCAGCCCCGGACTAGCGGGAGGGCGCACAGATACGCAGTATTTT.

This clonotype was observed a few times. This chain connects TRBV7-2 to TRBJ2-3; unclear D gene. CDR3 size: 15 residues. The germline V gene has CDR1 SGHTA and CDR2 FQGNSA. Trimming shortened V by 1 base and J by 2 bases, and 10 bases separated the two germline ends. The CDR3 spells CASSLGGFYTDTQYF. The CDR3 DNA sequence: TGTGCCAGCAGCTTAGGAGGTTTTTACACAGATACGCAGTATTTT.

About this clonotype itself: One end of the junction is discordant with germline, which a read error may explain. V is TRBV2 and J is TRBJ1-2; perhaps TRBD1 as D (6 bases). The CDR3 covers 15 residues. The germline CDR1 and CDR2 sequences are SNHLY and FYNNEI. CDR3 nucleotide sequence: TGTGCCAGCAGTGAAGGGGGGACACCTAACTATGGCTACGCCTTC. It translates to CASSEGGTPNYGYAF.

This clonotype was recorded many times. The V call is TRBV2, the J call TRBJ2-3; maybe TRBD1 (5 bases). Germline CDR1 reads SNHLY; CDR2 reads FYNNEI. The CDR3 consists of 15 residues. The V gene lost 2 bases and the J gene lost 1 base, with 10 bases spanning the gap. CDR3 protein: CASSEQGIGTDTQYF. In DNA, the CDR3 is TGTGCCAGCAGTGAACAGGGAATTGGCACAGATACGCAGTATTTT.

This clonotype was found many times. This chain connects TRBV12-3 or TRBV12-4 to TRBJ1-2; 7 bases are shared with TRBD1. The CDR3 has 12 residues. After removal of 8 bases from V and 7 bases from J, the junction contained 7 bases not matched to a gene. Here the CDR3 reads CASVVQGFGYTF. As DNA, the CDR3 is TGTGCCAGCGTCGTACAGGGGTTTGGCTACACCTTC.

There are many counts of this clonotype. V gene TRBV5-1 combines with J gene TRBJ2-1; D not resolved. Trimming pared 0 bases from V and 10 bases from J, leaving 11 bases between. The CDR3 runs 13 residues. Germline V lookup: CDR1 SGHRS, CDR2 YFSETQ. For the CDR3, the DNA is TGCGCCAGCAGCTTGGGCCCAACACCCGAGCAGTTCTTC. Amino acid sequence: CASSLGPTPEQFF.

The chain carries TRBV6-2 or TRBV6-3 and TRBJ2-1, with TRBD2 matching over 8 bases. This CDR3 comprises 13 residues. Germline-derived CDR1 and CDR2 are MNHEY and SVGEGT. V lost 5 bases and J lost 3; bases outside the gene matches: 0. The CDR3 bases are TGTGCCAGCAGTGGGACTAGCTACAATGAGCAGTTCTTC. As protein: CASSGTSYNEQFF.

This clonotype has ten or more counts. This chain's CDR3 is CASRPDGSHAYEQYF. The CDR3 nucleotides read TGTGCCAGCAGGCCCGATGGGTCTCATGCCTACGAGCAGTACTTC. The chain couples TRBV7-9 to TRBJ2-7; no firm D call. V gave up 6 bases and J gave up 2 bases, with 17 bases separating them. The CDR3 runs to 15 residues. Germline V gene lookup returns CDR1 SEHNR and CDR2 FQNEAQ (reference sequence).

This clonotype was seen at least ten times. The chain joins TRBV11-2 to TRBJ2-7, with D perhaps matching TRBD2 (5 bases). This CDR3 contains 15 residues. CDR1 and CDR2 from the germline V gene are SGHAT and FQNNGV. Trimming took off 5 bases at V and 1 base at J, with 15 bases between the two ends. The CDR3 sequence: CASSPLRGSSYEQYF. In DNA, the CDR3 is TGTGCCAGCAGCCCCCTCCGTGGGAGTTCCTACGAGCAGTACTTC.

This clonotype was recorded many times. The V gene is TRBV20-1, the J gene TRBJ1-1, with 9 bases identical to TRBD1. The CDR3 is 15 amino acids. CDR1 is DFQATT and CDR2 is SNEGSKA in the germline V gene (reference sequence). The trim removed 1 base at V and 0 bases at J, leaving 3 bases unmatched. The CDR3 sequence: CSARGTGAMNTEAFF. The CDR3 region has the DNA TGCAGTGCTAGAGGGACAGGGGCTATGAACACTGAAGCTTTCTTT.

This clonotype was counted between two and nine times. V usage is TRBV2 and J usage is TRBJ2-4; 9 nucleotides match TRBD1. Germline V gene data show CDR1 as SNHLY and CDR2 as FYNNEI. V lost 5 bases to trimming and J lost 2 bases; unmatched junction nucleotides: 7. The CDR3 is made up of 16 amino acids. This CDR3 reads CASSQGQGLTKNIQYF. Here the CDR3 DNA reads TGTGCCAGCAGTCAAGGACAGGGGCTAACCAAAAACATTCAGTACTTC.

This clonotype was counted at least ten times. This chain links TRBV15 with TRBJ2-1; 12 nucleotides line up with TRBD2. V lost 2 bases to trimming and J lost 5 bases; unmatched junction nucleotides: 4. This CDR3 has 16 residues. CDR1 is LNHNV and CDR2 is YYDKDF in the germline V gene (reference sequence). The chain's CDR3 is CATSRSGLAGNNEQFF. CDR3 DNA: TGTGCCACCAGCAGATCAGGACTAGCGGGAAACAATGAGCAGTTCTTC.

This sequence joins TRBV7-9 and TRBJ2-2; 9 nucleotides align to TRBD1. The CDR3 consists of 15 residues. CDR1 is SEHNR and CDR2 is FQNEAQ in the germline V gene (reference sequence). Trimming at V came to 5 bases and at J to 4 bases, leaving 5 bases not matched to a gene. CDR3 protein: CASSKDRGGTGELFF. In DNA form, the CDR3 reads TGTGCCAGCAGCAAAGACAGGGGGGGCACCGGGGAGCTGTTTTTT.

This clonotype has a handful of counts. CDR3 sequence (DNA): TGTGCCAGCAGCCCACGGTACGACAATCAGCCCCAGCATTTT. This codes for CASSPRYDNQPQHF. This chain links TRBV5-8 with TRBJ1-5; D gene ambiguous. The CDR3 consists of 14 residues. Germline V gene data show CDR1 as SGHTS and CDR2 as YDEGEE. V was cut by 4 bases and J by 3 bases, with 11 bases left in between.

The V call is TRBV10-3, the J call TRBJ1-5, with TRBD1 as a possible D gene (5 bases). Trimming stripped 2 bases from V and 5 bases from J, with 10 bases between. In germline, CDR1 is ENHRY, CDR2 SYGVKD. There are 14 residues in the CDR3. The CDR3 nucleotides are TGTGCCATCAGTGAGGGCAGGGTCGATCAGCCCCAGCATTTT. Protein sequence: CAISEGRVDQPQHF.

This clonotype was seen ten or more times. The chain is built from TRBV5-1 and TRBJ1-5, with a possible D match to TRBD1 (5 bases). CDR1 and CDR2 (germline): SGHRS, YFSETQ. The V end was cut by 0 bases, the J end by 1 base, with 8 bases between. CDR3 length: 15 residues. CDR3 DNA: TGCGCCAGCAGCTTGGGGACAAGCAGCAATCAGCCCCAGCATTTT. As protein: CASSLGTSSNQPQHF.

This clonotype showed up just a few times. Compared with germline, one end of the junction differs, possibly owing to a read error. The rearrangement links TRBV7-7 to TRBJ2-5, with TRBD2 matching 7 bases. This CDR3 region has 13 residues. Germline V gives CDR1 SSHAT, CDR2 FNYEAQ (reference sequence). The CDR3 nucleotides read TGTGCTAGCAGCTTTCAGGGAGGGGAGACCCAGTACTTC. Amino acid sequence: CASSFQGGETQYF.

This clonotype was seen at least ten times. The J gene is TRBJ1-2, the V gene TRBV20-1; D unresolved. This CDR3 comprises 11 residues. The germline V and J ends were trimmed by 2 bases and 5 bases, with 6 bases remaining between them. CDR1 is DFQATT, CDR2 SNEGSKA, per germline (reference sequence). Here the CDR3 DNA reads TGCAGTGCTAGATCTGATTATGGCTACACCTTC. Encoded protein: CSARSDYGYTF.

This clonotype was observed a handful of times. The V call is TRBV27, the J call TRBJ1-6; tentatively, D is TRBD1 (6 bases). Germline CDR1 is MNHEY and CDR2 is SMNVEV (reference sequence). The CDR3 covers 17 residues. Trimming removed 5 bases at V and 7 bases at J, with 21 bases between. In DNA form, the CDR3 reads TGTGCCAGCAGTCTCGAAACCGGGACACCGACAAATTCACCCCTCCACTTT. It is translated as CASSLETGTPTNSPLHF.

This clonotype was observed many times. V usage is TRBV12-3 or TRBV12-4 and J usage is TRBJ2-1; 10 positions match TRBD1. The J segment lost 6 bases and the V segment lost 4 bases, leaving 9 bases of the junction unmatched. The CDR3 is made up of 16 amino acids. The CDR3 loop is CASSSRQGAPGNEQFF. The CDR3 DNA reads as TGTGCCAGCAGTTCACGACAGGGGGCGCCTGGCAATGAGCAGTTCTTC.

There are many counts of this clonotype. The V call is TRBV15, the J call TRBJ2-7, with D tentatively TRBD2 (6 bases). V was clipped by 0 bases and J by 5 bases, with 14 bases between them. This CDR3 comprises 15 residues. Germline CDR1 and CDR2: LNHNV and YYDKDF (reference sequence). The CDR3 region is CATSRDIAVRDEQYF. Written as DNA, the CDR3 is TGTGCCACCAGCAGAGATATAGCGGTGCGGGACGAGCAGTACTTC.

The chain is built from TRBV3-1 and TRBJ2-7; weak D call: TRBD1 (8 bases). V was cut by 4 bases and J by 6 bases, with 19 bases left in between. Germline V gives CDR1 LGHDT, CDR2 YNNKEL (reference sequence). The CDR3 is 15 residues long. The CDR3 loop reads CASSRGGQGAAEQYF. As DNA, the CDR3 is TGTGCCAGCAGCCGGGGGGGGCAGGGGGCGGCCGAGCAGTACTTC.

Ten or more counts support this clonotype. This chain links TRBV3-1 with TRBJ2-1; D unresolved. CDR1 is LGHDT, CDR2 YNNKEL, per germline (reference sequence). Between the trimmed V and J ends, which lost 3 bases and 2 bases, there was a span of 5 bases. The CDR3 runs 13 residues. As DNA, the CDR3 is TGTGCCAGCAGCCATGGACCCTACAATGAGCAGTTCTTC. Protein product: CASSHGPYNEQFF.

This clonotype was seen ten or more times. V and J are TRBV7-6 and TRBJ2-5; perhaps TRBD2 as D (6 bases). Trimming cost V 0 bases and J 5 bases, with 13 bases left between them. The CDR3 is 15 amino acids. The germline V gene has CDR1 SGHVS and CDR2 FNYEAQ. CDR3: CASSLAGGSGETQYF. The CDR3 region has the DNA TGTGCCAGCAGCTTAGCGGGAGGCTCCGGGGAGACCCAGTACTTC.

This clonotype came up many times. A read error may account for a junction end that differs from germline. The chain recombines TRBV5-6 with TRBJ2-7; 12 nucleotides line up with TRBD2. In germline, CDR1 is SGHDT, CDR2 YYEEEE. The CDR3 is 15 residues long. Written as DNA, the CDR3 is TGTGCCAGCAGCTTGGGACTAGCGGGGGCCTACAAGCAGTACTTC. This codes for CASSLGLAGAYKQYF.

This clonotype was seen ten or more times. The chain joins TRBV9 to TRBJ2-5, with TRBD2 identical over 9 bases. Trimming cost V 0 bases and J 13 bases; bases outside gene matches: 10. CDR1 SGDLS and CDR2 YYNGEE come from the germline V gene. The CDR3 runs to 14 residues. DNA of the CDR3: TGTGCCAGCAGCGTAGCGGCTGCCGGGACTAGCCTGTACTTC. Protein sequence: CASSVAAAGTSLYF.

CDR3 region: CASSPRTSGGYNEQFF. For the CDR3, the DNA is TGCGCCAGCAGCCCTCGGACTAGCGGGGGCTACAATGAGCAGTTCTTC. This chain connects TRBV4-1 to TRBJ2-1, with 13 bases fitting TRBD2. CDR1 and CDR2 from the germline V gene are MGHRA and YSYEKL. Unmatched junction bases numbered 3, after V lost 4 bases and J lost 3 bases. The CDR3 runs to 16 residues.

This clonotype was seen ten or more times. The chain links TRBV3-1 to TRBJ1-1; D is possibly TRBD1 (5 bases). This CDR3 is 14 amino acids long. Trimming cost V 5 bases and J 11 bases, with 21 bases left between them. Per germline, CDR1 LGHDT and CDR2 YNNKEL (reference sequence). In DNA form, the CDR3 reads TGTGCCAGCAGCGCACGTGCGGGGGTCGGGAACGCTTTCTTT. Protein product: CASSARAGVGNAFF.